One and the same sample provided the 27 T cell receptor beta chains below, sequenced in a study of T cell responses to AZD1222 COVID-19 vaccine. The repertoire was sequenced with immunoSEQ multiplex PCR; TCRdb's copy has only in-frame clones and lacks some. The repertoire has 68,000 or so clones, more than 70% of them found once; the top ten carry 9% to 14%. The sequencing here drew on peripheral blood, taken on day 0 of AZD1222 vaccination. Receptor source: an adult in good health.

This sequence joins TRBV18 and TRBJ2-7; 8 nucleotides align to TRBD1. This CDR3 has 13 amino acids. V gave up 3 bases and J gave up 5 bases; unmatched junction bases: 3. Germline V gene lookup returns CDR1 KGHSH and CDR2 LQKENI. This chain's CDR3 is CASSPGTGNEQYF. CDR3 sequence (DNA): TGTGCCAGCTCACCCGGGACAGGAAACGAGCAGTACTTC.

The V call is TRBV14, the J call TRBJ2-2; D is undetermined. Trimming cost V 5 bases and J 7 bases, with 11 bases left between them. The germline gives CDR1 SGHDN, CDR2 FVKESK. The CDR3 runs to 13 residues. This CDR3 is CASSGARIGELFF. Written as DNA, the CDR3 is TGTGCCAGCAGCGGAGCCAGAATCGGGGAGCTGTTTTTT.

The rearrangement links TRBV19 to TRBJ1-6; D is unclear. The germline V gene has CDR1 LNHDA and CDR2 SQIVND (reference sequence). V lost 1 base and J lost 9, with 13 bases in between. The CDR3 extends over 15 amino acids. CDR3 loop: CASSIGLARGSPLHF. The CDR3 nucleotides are TGTGCCAGTAGTATAGGTCTGGCCCGAGGTTCACCCCTCCACTTT.

This chain connects TRBV13 to TRBJ2-7, with D uncertain. Per the germline V gene, CDR1 is PRHDT and CDR2 is FYEKMQ (reference sequence). This CDR3 comprises 14 residues. The V and J ends lost 3 bases and 7 bases respectively, with 16 bases between them. DNA of the CDR3: TGTGCCAGCAGCTTCCGACGGAGCCCTTATGAGCAGTACTTC. Translated, it gives CASSFRRSPYEQYF.

The rearrangement joins TRBV5-4 to TRBJ2-7; no definite D call. CDR1 is SGHNT and CDR2 is YYREEE in the germline V gene (reference sequence). The CDR3 extends over 13 amino acids. V shed 4 bases and J shed 0 bases, with 8 bases lying between them. The CDR3 spells CASSITSSYEQYF. The CDR3 coding sequence is TGTGCCAGCAGCATTACCAGCTCCTACGAGCAGTACTTC. Looking up the rest from reference TRBV5-4 and TRBJ2-7 gives the full variable domain: ETGVTQSPTHLIKTRGQQVTLRCSSQSGHNTVSWYQQALGQGPQFIFQYYREEENGRGNFPPRFSGLQFPNYSSELNVNALELDDSALYLCASSITSSYEQYFGPGTRLTVT.

The chain joins TRBV6-4 to TRBJ2-5; 7 positions agree with TRBD1. CDR1 and CDR2 (germline): MRHNA, SNTAGT. J was trimmed by 5 bases and V by 5 bases; bases with no gene match: 5. The length of the CDR3 is 13 residues. As DNA, the CDR3 is TGTGCCAGCAGTCCCGTGACAGGGGAGACCCAGTACTTC. This encodes CASSPVTGETQYF.

The chain employs TRBV5-1 and TRBJ2-7; D is possibly TRBD2 (5 bases). The germline V gene has CDR1 SGHRS and CDR2 YFSETQ. This CDR3 region has 15 residues. V was trimmed by 2 bases and J by 3 bases, leaving 15 bases between them. The CDR3 nucleotides read TGCGCCAGCAGCTTAGGTAGAGGGAGCGACTACGAGCAGTACTTC. It codes for CASSLGRGSDYEQYF.

This clone was counted only a few times. This chain links TRBV2 with TRBJ2-7, with TRBD1 matching over 9 bases. Trimming removed 2 bases from V and 6 bases from J; junction bases left unmatched: 23. The CDR3 has 20 residues. From germline, CDR1 is SNHLY and CDR2 FYNNEI. The CDR3: CASSEYFIRLPTGGTPEQYF. The CDR3 nucleotides read TGTGCCAGCAGTGAATATTTCATCCGCTTACCGACAGGGGGAACTCCCGAGCAGTACTTC.

This chain connects TRBV5-1 to TRBJ2-3, with 8 bases aligning to TRBD2. Germline V gene lookup returns CDR1 SGHRS and CDR2 YFSETQ. This CDR3 has 15 amino acids. Trimming removed 0 bases from V and 4 bases from J; junction bases left unmatched: 4. In DNA, the CDR3 is TGCGCCAGCAGCTTGGGCCTAGCGGGTGCAGATACGCAGTATTTT. It specifies CASSLGLAGADTQYF.

The V call is TRBV5-1, the J call TRBJ2-2; possible D gene TRBD1, 6 bases. CDR1 and CDR2 from the germline V gene are SGHRS and YFSETQ. The germline V and J ends were trimmed by 5 bases and 0 bases, with 11 bases remaining between them. CDR3 size: 15 residues. In DNA, the CDR3 is TGCGCCAGCAGGTCCGGGACAACGAACACCGGGGAGCTGTTTTTT. It encodes CASRSGTTNTGELFF.

V is TRBV10-3 and J is TRBJ2-7, with TRBD1 matching over 11 bases. The CDR3 runs to 15 residues. Germline CDR1 reads ENHRY; CDR2 reads SYGVKD. V was pared by 4 bases and J by 3 bases, with 5 bases of the junction left unmatched. CDR3 loop: CAISGGQGAIYEQYF. The CDR3 DNA follows: TGTGCCATCAGTGGTGGACAGGGGGCTATCTACGAGCAGTACTTC.

This clone was detected only a few times. The chain combines TRBV3-1 (or the pseudogene TRBV3-2) with TRBJ2-7, with D maybe TRBD1 (6 bases). CDR1 LGHDT and CDR2 YNNKEL come from the germline V gene (reference sequence). Trimming cost V 1 base and J 6 bases, with 16 bases left between them. CDR3 length: 15 amino acids. The CDR3 spells CASSQGFRGVPEQYF. CDR3 nucleotides: TGTGCCAGCAGCCAAGGTTTCAGGGGAGTCCCCGAGCAGTACTTC.

The CDR3 is CASSFSGLTEAFF. The DNA for the CDR3 is TGTGCCAGCAGCTTCTCAGGGCTCACTGAAGCTTTCTTT. The rearrangement uses TRBV7-3 and TRBJ1-1, with D maybe TRBD1 (5 bases). Trimming took 3 bases from V and 4 from J, leaving 9 bases between them. The length of the CDR3 is 13 residues. Germline CDR1 reads SGHTA; CDR2 reads FQGTGA.

The CDR3 loop is CSVVMGGGYNEQFF. The CDR3 DNA is TGCAGCGTCGTCATGGGTGGGGGGTACAATGAGCAGTTCTTC. The J gene is TRBJ2-1, the V gene TRBV29-1, with D perhaps matching TRBD2 (6 bases). Trimming stripped 6 bases from V and 4 bases from J, with 16 bases between. CDR3 length: 14 amino acids. CDR1 and CDR2 (germline): SQVTM, ANQGSEA.

The rearrangement uses TRBV28 and TRBJ1-3; 8 positions match TRBD1. The CDR3 totals 17 residues. The V segment lost 3 bases and the J segment 1 base; nucleotides outside the gene matches: 8. Germline assignment: CDR1 MDHEN and CDR2 SYDVKM. The CDR3 coding sequence is TGTGCCAGCAGTTTCAGGGGGCGCGGGAAATCTGGAAACACCATATATTTT. Its protein product is CASSFRGRGKSGNTIYF.

The chain couples TRBV4-1 to TRBJ1-3; unclear D gene. Looked up from germline, CDR1 is MGHRA and CDR2 is YSYEKL. Trimming took 0 bases from V and 0 from J, leaving 12 bases between them. This CDR3 region has 17 residues. CDR3 in amino acids: CASSQDGSAYSGNTIYF. CDR3 nucleotides: TGCGCCAGCAGCCAAGATGGCTCAGCCTACTCTGGAAACACCATATATTTT.

This clone was recorded only once. The chain recombines TRBV19 with TRBJ2-5; TRBD2 is a possible D gene (6 bases). The length of the CDR3 is 15 residues. Germline CDR1 and CDR2: LNHDA and SQIVND (reference sequence). V was cut by 6 bases and J by 1 base, with 15 bases left in between. CDR3 bases: TGTGCCAGTAGGGAACGGGGGATGCTCCAAGAGACCCAGTACTTC. As protein: CASRERGMLQETQYF.

Points on this clone: The same CDR3 is also encoded by other DNA sequences in this sample. The chain uses TRBV28 and TRBJ1-5, with TRBD1 matching 8 bases. Per germline, CDR1 MDHEN and CDR2 SYDVKM. The CDR3 is made up of 13 amino acids. With V trimmed by 3 bases and J by 6 bases, 1 base remained unmatched. In DNA form, the CDR3 reads TGTGCCAGCAGTTTTGGACAGGGTCAGCCCCAGCATTTT. Its protein is CASSFGQGQPQHF.

The DNA for the CDR3 is TGTGCCAGCAGTTTACGCCTAGCGGACTTGCCAGATACGCAGTATTTT. Amino acids: CASSLRLADLPDTQYF. This chain connects TRBV27 to TRBJ2-3; 7 bases line up with TRBD2. The germline CDR1 and CDR2 sequences are MNHEY and SMNVEV (reference sequence). The CDR3 spans 16 residues. With 2 bases clipped from V and 4 bases from J, the junction kept 9 bases outside the gene matches.

The chain is built from TRBV11-3 and TRBJ1-4, with D tentatively TRBD1 (6 bases). The germline V gene has CDR1 SGHNT and CDR2 YENEEA. Trimming cost V 5 bases and J 4 bases, with 20 bases left between them. The CDR3 sequence is 17 residues long. This chain's CDR3 is CASSQGGGLNGNEKLFF. The CDR3 bases are TGTGCCAGCAGCCAAGGTGGGGGGCTTAACGGTAATGAAAAACTGTTTTTT.

V and J are TRBV19 and TRBJ1-1; D gene ambiguous. The CDR3 extends over 14 amino acids. Germline loops: CDR1 LNHDA, CDR2 SQIVND (reference sequence). The V end was cut by 3 bases, the J end by 3 bases, with 11 bases between. As DNA, the CDR3 is TGTGCCAGTAGTATTGGTTCGGTCTACACTGAAGCTTTCTTT. Its protein product is CASSIGSVYTEAFF.

The chain joins TRBV11-3 to TRBJ1-1; maybe TRBD1 (6 bases). CDR3 size: 14 residues. V was cut by 5 bases and J by 0 bases, with 10 bases left in between. Germline CDR1 is SGHNT and CDR2 is YENEEA. The CDR3 nucleotides are TGTGCCAGCAGCACCGGACAGTTGAACACTGAAGCTTTCTTT. It yields the protein CASSTGQLNTEAFF.

The chain employs TRBV9 and TRBJ1-2, with unresolved D. Germline loops: CDR1 SGDLS, CDR2 YYNGEE. Trimming left V 0 bases short and J 2 bases short, with 11 bases between. This CDR3 has 15 amino acids. CDR3 coding DNA: TGTGCCAGCAGCGTAGCAACGGACGGCAACTATGGCTACACCTTC. It encodes CASSVATDGNYGYTF.

V and J are TRBV18 and TRBJ2-7, with D perhaps matching TRBD1 or TRBD2 (5 bases each). Per germline, CDR1 KGHSH and CDR2 LQKENI. V shed 0 bases and J shed 2 bases, with 8 bases lying between them. The CDR3 consists of 14 residues. The CDR3 here is CASSPPGVAYEQYF. CDR3 nucleotide sequence: TGTGCCAGCTCACCACCGGGGGTCGCCTACGAGCAGTACTTC.

J is TRBJ2-2 and V is TRBV5-6; 8 bases align to TRBD1. The CDR3 length is 16 residues. CDR1 and CDR2 from the germline V gene are SGHDT and YYEEEE. The junction had 11 bases not matched to a gene; V was cut back by 4 bases and J by 6 bases. The CDR3 nucleotides read TGTGCCAGCAGCCAACCGCAGGGGGCTACGTCCGGGGAGCTGTTTTTT. Amino acids: CASSQPQGATSGELFF.

J is TRBJ2-3 and V is TRBV9; the D gene is possibly TRBD1 (6 bases). CDR1 SGDLS and CDR2 YYNGEE come from the germline V gene. This CDR3 has 16 residues. The V end lost 4 bases, the J end lost 8 bases, and 23 bases lay between the germline ends. The CDR3 spells CASSSSIDPQGGTQYF. The DNA for the CDR3 is TGTGCCAGCAGCTCCAGTATCGACCCCCAAGGGGGTACGCAGTATTTT.

The genes are TRBV28 and TRBJ1-2, with D possibly TRBD1 on 6 matching bases. The germline CDR1 and CDR2 sequences are MDHEN and SYDVKM. The CDR3 has 18 residues. V was shortened by 6 bases and J by 5 bases, with 28 bases between the two germline ends. The CDR3 DNA reads as TGTGCCAGCAGACTAAACCCCGGGACATTCGGGGATGGGTATGGCTACACCTTC. Its translation: CASRLNPGTFGDGYGYTF.